This T cell receptor beta chain is from a study of blood T cell repertoires in COVID-19 (dated by TCRdb to the early 2020s). About the study as a whole: Samples from collaborators originated in the United States, Italy and Spain and spanned both the acute and convalescent phases of COVID-19. Samples were obtained from the ongoing ImmuneRACE study (first 160 participants) and from 1,254 subjects provided by 6 global collaborators. Where available, HLA class I and class II types were taken from metadata supplied by the sample provider and were not determined by assay-based typing. A freely available public database, intended as a resource for researchers studying the immune response to SARS-CoV-2, is where the repertoires were released. The prospective study material was composed of cDNA or gDNA derived from T cells, B-cell-depleted T cells, or PBMCs. Subjects who had been exposed to COVID-19, were actively infected with it, or had recovered from it provided the deeply sampled blood TCRbeta repertoires that made up the dataset. Sample metadata almost always included a de-identified subject ID, COVID-19 status, age in years and sex.

Whole blood was collected in K2EDTA tubes by collaborating institutions according to the institutions' own protocols. For TCRbeta analysis, collaborators shipped samples in one of three forms: frozen whole blood, isolated PBMCs, or DNA extracted from either of those sample types. As to this clone: No antigen is known for it. Base qualities are not provided; no much larger clone lies one nucleotide away.

The paper as a whole reports these results and caveats: How much clinical and demographic metadata was included differed by source and by participant, and the metadata was provided uncurated.

CDR1 and CDR2, per the germline V gene (reference sequence), are SGHKS and YYEKEE. Its CDR3 holds 16 amino acids, cysteine through phenylalanine. Here the CDR3 DNA is all that survives: 48 bases in frame from base 1. The V end loses 0 bases and the J end loses 0 bases, and a stretch of 9 bases separates them. The immunoSEQ Assay, a bias-controlled multiplex PCR, was used to amplify TCRbeta CDR3 regions from genomic DNA. The published analysis was carried out like this. The number of nucleated cells in each sample was estimated from the amplification of reference gene primers within the assay. To quantify the absolute abundance of each unique TCRbeta CDR3 rearrangement, sequence reads were collapsed and filtered. For each sample, productive Simpson clonality was calculated as the square root of Simpson's diversity index over productive rearrangements. The table was pulled from immuneACCESS by TCRdb, which kept in-frame rearrangements only. Such tables lose some clones; where checked, under half of the loss comes from unresolved V genes, and the rest has no known cause. Clone size and V and J calls were adopted from that table, with D and trimming inferred from the DNA. In this sample the table shows 100,000 or so clones, 72% of which occur a single time. Roughly an eighth of the sample belongs to the ten largest clones.

This receptor was taken from a woman of 80 years or more with acute or convalescent COVID-19. The sequenced sample was peripheral blood. The receptor chain draws on TRBV5-5 and TRBJ1-4; perhaps TRBD1 is the D gene, with 5 bases matching. The nucleotide sequence is given as TGTGCCAGCAGCTTGGTGGGGCATTCAACTAATGAAAAACTGTTTTTT. Its protein reads: CASSLVGHSTNEKLFF. The entire variable domain, with the stretches around the CDR3 drawn from the reference TRBV5-5 and TRBJ1-4 proteins, is DAGVTQSPTHLIKTRGQQVTLRCSPISGHKSVSWYQQVLGQGPQFIFQYYEKEERGRGNFPDRFSARQFPNYSSELNVNALLLGDSALYLCASSLVGHSTNEKLFFGSGTQLSVL.